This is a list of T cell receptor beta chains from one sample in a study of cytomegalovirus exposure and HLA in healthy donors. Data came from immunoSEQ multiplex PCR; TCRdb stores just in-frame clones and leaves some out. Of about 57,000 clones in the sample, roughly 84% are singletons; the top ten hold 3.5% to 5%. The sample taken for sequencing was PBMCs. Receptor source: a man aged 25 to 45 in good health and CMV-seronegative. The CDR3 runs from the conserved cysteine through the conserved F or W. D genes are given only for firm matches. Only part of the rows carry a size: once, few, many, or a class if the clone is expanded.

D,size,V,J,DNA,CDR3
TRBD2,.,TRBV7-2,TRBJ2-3,TGTGCCAGCAGCTCCACTGGCGGGAGGACAGATACGCAGTATTTT,CASSSTGGRTDTQYF
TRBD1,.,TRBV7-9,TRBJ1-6,TGTTCCAGCAGCTCCGGACAGGCCAGCTCCTATAATTCACCCCTCCACTTT,CSSSSGQASSYNSPLHF
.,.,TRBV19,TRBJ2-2,TGTGCCAGTCATCCGTCAGGGGGGGAGCTGTTTTTT,CASHPSGGELFF
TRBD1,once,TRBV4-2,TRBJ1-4,TGTGCCAGCTCAGGGGGGTTTTCAACTAATGAAAAACTGTTTTTT,CASSGGFSTNEKLFF
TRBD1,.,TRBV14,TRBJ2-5,TGTGCCAGCAGCGACTGGGACAGCCAAGAGACCCAGTACTTC,CASSDWDSQETQYF
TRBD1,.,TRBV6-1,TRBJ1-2,TGTGCCACCTACAGGGGAGAAACTAACTATGGCTACACCTTC,CATYRGETNYGYTF
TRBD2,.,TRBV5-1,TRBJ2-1,TGCGCCAGCAGCTCTACTAGCGGGAGTTTCAATGAGCAGTTCTTC,CASSSTSGSFNEQFF
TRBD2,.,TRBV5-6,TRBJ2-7,TGTGCCAGCAGCAGTTGGGGGGTAGCGGGGGGTTACGAGCAGTACTTC,CASSSWGVAGGYEQYF
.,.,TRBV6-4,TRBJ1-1,TGTGCCAGCAGCCTCAGGGTGAACACTGAAGCTTTCTTT,CASSLRVNTEAFF
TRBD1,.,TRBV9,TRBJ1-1,TGTGCCAGCAGCGCGGGGCAGGGGGTTGGTGACACTGAAGCTTTCTTT,CASSAGQGVGDTEAFF